The following is a T cell receptor beta chain sequence with its context. This sample was taken from a study of blood T cell repertoires in COVID-19. Germline V gene lookup returns CDR1 SGHRS and CDR2 YFSETQ. The CDR3 is made up of 14 amino acids. The junction had 8 bases not matched to a gene; V was cut back by 3 bases and J by 6 bases. The method was immunoSEQ multiplex PCR; TCRdb's version includes in-frame clones alone and lacks a portion of them. The table includes over 50,000 clones, over 55% detected once. The sequencing input was peripheral blood. The TCR was taken from a woman in her seventies with COVID-19, enrolled during active disease. V usage is TRBV5-1 and J usage is TRBJ1-1, with 7 positions matching TRBD1. The CDR3 DNA reads as TGCGCCAGCAGCTCAGGGGGTTCATCCCCTGAAGCTTTCTTT. As protein: CASSSGGSSPEAFF.